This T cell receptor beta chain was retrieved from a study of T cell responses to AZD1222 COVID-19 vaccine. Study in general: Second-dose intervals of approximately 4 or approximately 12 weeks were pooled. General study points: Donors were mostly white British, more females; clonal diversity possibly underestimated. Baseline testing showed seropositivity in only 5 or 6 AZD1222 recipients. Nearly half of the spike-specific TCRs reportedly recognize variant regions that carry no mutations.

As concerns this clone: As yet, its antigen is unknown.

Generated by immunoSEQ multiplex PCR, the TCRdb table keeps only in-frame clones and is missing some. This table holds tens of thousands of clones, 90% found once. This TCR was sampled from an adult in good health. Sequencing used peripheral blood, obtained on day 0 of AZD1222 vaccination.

The chain's CDR3 is CASSLAGTGGGGELFF. CDR3 in DNA: TGCGCCAGCAGCTTAGCCGGGACAGGTGGCGGCGGGGAGCTGTTTTTT. The genes are TRBV5-1 and TRBJ2-2, with TRBD1 matching 8 bases. The length of the CDR3 is 16 residues. J gave up 7 bases and V 2 bases, and 10 bases lay outside the gene matches. Germline values: CDR1 SGHRS, CDR2 YFSETQ.